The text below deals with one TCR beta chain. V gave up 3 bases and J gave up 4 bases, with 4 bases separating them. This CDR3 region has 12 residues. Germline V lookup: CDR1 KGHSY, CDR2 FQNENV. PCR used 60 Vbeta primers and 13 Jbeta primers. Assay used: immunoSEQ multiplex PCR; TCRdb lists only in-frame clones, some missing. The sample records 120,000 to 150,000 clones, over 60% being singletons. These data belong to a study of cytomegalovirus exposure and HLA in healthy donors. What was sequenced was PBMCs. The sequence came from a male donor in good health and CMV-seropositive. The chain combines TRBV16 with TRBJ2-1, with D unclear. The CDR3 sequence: CASSHTYNEQFF. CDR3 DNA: TGTGCCAGCAGCCATACTTACAATGAGCAGTTCTTC.